The 15 T cell receptor beta chains presented below share a single source sample, sequenced in a study of OX40 agonist ivuxolimab in advanced cancers. The method was immunoSEQ multiplex PCR; TCRdb's version includes in-frame clones alone and lacks a portion of them. The table includes approximately 68,000 clones, around nine tenths detected once. Sequencing was performed on CD4+ or CD8+ T cells sorted from blood, taken in a trial of the OX40 agonist ivuxolimab. The receptors come from an adult with an advanced solid tumor such as melanoma, head and neck, liver or kidney cancer.

The gene calls are TRBV28 and TRBJ2-3; 10 nucleotides align to TRBD2. Trimming cost V 6 bases and J 9 bases; bases outside gene matches: 9. This CDR3 spans 14 amino acids. Germline V lookup: CDR1 MDHEN, CDR2 SYDVKM. CDR3 amino acids: CASSEAGGAATQYF. The CDR3 nucleotides are TGTGCCAGCAGCGAAGCGGGGGGGGCGGCCACGCAGTATTTT.

This chain connects TRBV7-8 to TRBJ1-2; D perhaps matches TRBD1 (6 bases). The ends were cut back, 5 bases at V and 8 bases at J, with 18 bases in the middle. The CDR3 has 14 amino acids. Germline V gene sequence: CDR1 SGHVS, CDR2 FQNEAQ. The CDR3 DNA follows: TGTGCCAGCAGCCAAGAACAGGGAAGTCGGGGCTACACCTTC. Its translation: CASSQEQGSRGYTF. The full variable domain, with the rest looked up from reference TRBV7-8 and TRBJ1-2, is GAGVSQSPRYKVAKRGQDVALRCDPISGHVSLFWYQQALGQGPEFLTYFQNEAQLDKSGLPSDRFFAERPEGSVSTLKIQRTQQEDSAVYLCASSQEQGSRGYTFGSGTRLTVV.

As concerns this clone: Other DNA variants within this sample encode the same CDR3. The V and J genes are TRBV6-5 and TRBJ1-1; 9 bases line up with TRBD1. V lost 0 bases and J lost 3; bases outside the gene matches: 2. The CDR3 is 15 amino acids. The germline V gene has CDR1 MNHEY and CDR2 SVGAGI. CDR3 DNA sequence: TGTGCCAGCAGTTACTCTCGGACAGGGGACACTGAAGCTTTCTTT. The encoded protein is CASSYSRTGDTEAFF.

The J gene is TRBJ1-6, the V gene TRBV7-2; 11 bases map to TRBD1. The J segment lost 10 bases and the V segment lost 4 bases, leaving 3 bases of the junction unmatched. The CDR3 sequence is 14 residues long. CDR1 is SGHTA and CDR2 is FQGNSA in the germline V gene. The CDR3 DNA reads as TGTGCCAGCAGCTGGACAGGGGGCCAGTCACCCCTCCACTTT. Translation gives CASSWTGGQSPLHF.

This rearrangement joins TRBV10-3 to TRBJ2-1; no clear D. The CDR3 runs 16 residues. Germline loops: CDR1 ENHRY, CDR2 SYGVKD. With 6 bases removed from V and 0 bases from J, the gap between germline ends came to 15 bases. The CDR3 protein is CAIRSTVGSSYNEQFF. The CDR3 coding sequence is TGTGCCATCAGATCGACGGTCGGTAGCTCCTACAATGAGCAGTTCTTC.

V gene TRBV7-9 combines with J gene TRBJ2-2; D uncertain. Trimming took 1 base from V and 5 from J, leaving 2 bases between them. The CDR3 spans 12 residues. Germline CDR1 SEHNR, CDR2 FQNEAQ (reference sequence). In DNA form, the CDR3 reads TGTGCCAGCAGCTTAGTGACCGGGGAGCTGTTTTTT. Amino acids: CASSLVTGELFF.

V gene TRBV4-3 combines with J gene TRBJ1-4; no clear D gene. CDR3 length: 15 residues. Germline CDR1 and CDR2: LGHNA and YSLEER. Trimming pared 4 bases from V and 8 bases from J, leaving 17 bases between. The CDR3 DNA follows: TGCGCCAGCAGCCCGGACCTCGCTCGTGGGGAAAAACTGTTTTTT. Translation: CASSPDLARGEKLFF.

The chain has TRBV15 and TRBJ1-4; 8 nucleotides align to TRBD1. Germline V gene data show CDR1 as LNHNV and CDR2 as YYDKDF (reference sequence). The CDR3 consists of 15 residues. V shed 4 bases and J 5 bases; nucleotides not matched to a gene: 6. The DNA of the CDR3 is TGTGCCACCAGCAAAGAAAGGGACAGGAATGAAAAACTGTTTTTT. Translation gives CATSKERDRNEKLFF.

The CDR3 loop is CASSQPPGEQYF. CDR3 bases: TGCGCCAGCAGCCAACCCCCAGGCGAGCAGTACTTC. This chain joins TRBV5-1 and TRBJ2-7; no clear D. This CDR3 is 12 amino acids long. Per the germline V gene, CDR1 is SGHRS and CDR2 is YFSETQ. The ends were cut back, 4 bases at V and 6 bases at J, with 11 bases in the middle.

The rearrangement uses TRBV19 and TRBJ1-2; 7 bases agree with TRBD1. Germline values: CDR1 LNHDA, CDR2 SQIVND (reference sequence). The ends lost 2 bases at V and 5 bases at J; junction bases unmatched: 8. The length of the CDR3 is 15 residues. The CDR3 DNA reads as TGTGCCAGTAGTATACCCATGACAGGGAGGTATGGCTACACCTTC. This gives the protein CASSIPMTGRYGYTF.

The gene calls are TRBV28 and TRBJ1-2, with 8 nucleotides matching TRBD1. Germline trimming cut 5 bases from V and 4 bases from J; bases unmatched to any gene: 6. The germline V gene encodes CDR1 MDHEN and CDR2 SYDVKM. The CDR3 covers 14 residues. CDR3 protein: CASSPGGGRYGYTF. The CDR3 region has the DNA TGTGCCAGCAGTCCAGGGGGCGGGCGCTATGGCTACACCTTC.

The J gene is TRBJ2-2, the V gene TRBV6-1; D gene ambiguous. This CDR3 is 14 amino acids long. In germline, CDR1 is MNHNS, CDR2 SASEGT. V lost 1 base to trimming and J lost 6 bases, with 9 bases between them. The CDR3 region is CASSEGGKAGELFF. The CDR3 bases are TGTGCCAGCAGTGAAGGGGGAAAGGCCGGGGAGCTGTTTTTT.

The V and J genes are TRBV6-5 and TRBJ1-2, with unresolved D. Germline CDR1 reads MNHEY; CDR2 reads SVGAGI. This CDR3 contains 13 residues. V lost 5 bases, J lost 2 bases, and 9 bases lay in between. CDR3 region: CASSLGWNYGYTF. DNA for the CDR3: TGTGCCAGCAGTCTCGGTTGGAACTATGGCTACACCTTC.

This clone was seen a single time. CDR3 sequence: CASNNSPLHF. The CDR3 DNA reads as TGTGCCAGCAACAATTCACCCCTCCACTTT. This chain connects TRBV6-6 to TRBJ1-6; D is uncertain. Trimming stripped 7 bases from V and 7 bases from J, with 2 bases between. This CDR3 spans 10 amino acids. The germline gives CDR1 MNHNY, CDR2 SVGAGI (reference sequence).

The chain recombines TRBV18 with TRBJ2-2; the D is unclear. Trimming took 5 bases from V and 6 from J, leaving 7 bases between them. The CDR3 covers 12 residues. Per the germline V gene, CDR1 is KGHSH and CDR2 is LQKENI. The CDR3 sequence: CASSSPPGELFF. The DNA for the CDR3 is TGTGCCAGCTCATCCCCCCCCGGGGAGCTGTTTTTT.